These 8 T cell receptor beta chains were sequenced from one sample in a study of cytomegalovirus exposure and HLA in healthy donors. Using immunoSEQ multiplex PCR, the repertoire was profiled, and TCRdb retains in-frame clones only, with some absent. The sample contains about 160,000 clones, 75% to 90% of which appear only once. Sequenced: PBMCs. The receptors were sampled from a woman aged 18-35 years in good health and CMV-seronegative.

This chain uses TRBV5-5 with TRBJ1-2, with TRBD1 matching 9 bases. The CDR3 sequence is 14 residues long. Germline V gives CDR1 SGHKS, CDR2 YYEKEE (reference sequence). V dropped 5 bases and J dropped 5; count of bases not matched to a gene: 7. The CDR3 here is CASRPGQGGYGYTF. Written as DNA, the CDR3 is TGTGCCAGCAGGCCGGGACAGGGAGGTTATGGCTACACCTTC.

This sequence joins TRBV28 and TRBJ2-3; D ambiguous. Trimming took 3 bases from V and 6 from J, leaving 4 bases between them. CDR3 length: 11 amino acids. Germline-derived CDR1 and CDR2 are MDHEN and SYDVKM. The chain's CDR3 is CASSLRDTQYF. The CDR3 DNA is TGTGCCAGCAGTTTGCGCGATACGCAGTATTTT.

The chain recombines TRBV5-1 with TRBJ1-2; 7 positions match TRBD1. The CDR3 runs 14 residues. The germline gives CDR1 SGHRS, CDR2 YFSETQ. With V trimmed by 4 bases and J by 7 bases, 10 bases remained unmatched. The DNA for the CDR3 is TGCGCCAGCAGCCTACCGACCGGGACAGCTGGCTACACCTTC. Protein sequence: CASSLPTGTAGYTF.

J is TRBJ1-5 and V is TRBV6-6, with 8 bases aligning to TRBD1. V dropped 2 bases and J dropped 4; count of bases not matched to a gene: 4. CDR3 size: 15 residues. CDR1 is MNHNY, CDR2 SVGAGI, per germline (reference sequence). The chain's CDR3 is CASSYTDRANQPQHF. In DNA form, the CDR3 reads TGTGCCAGCAGTTACACGGACAGGGCGAATCAGCCCCAGCATTTT.

The chain has TRBV29-1 and TRBJ1-2; D uncertain. V dropped 3 bases and J dropped 3 bases, with 8 bases sitting between them. The CDR3 sequence is 12 residues long. Germline V gives CDR1 SQVTM, CDR2 ANQGSEA. CDR3 in amino acids: CSVELDYYGYTF. In DNA form, the CDR3 reads TGCAGCGTTGAGTTAGACTACTATGGCTACACCTTC.

This clone has only a few counts. The chain employs TRBV11-2 and TRBJ1-5, with D perhaps matching TRBD1 (6 bases). There are 14 residues in the CDR3. Trimming removed 5 bases at V and 1 base at J, with 9 bases between. Germline lookup yields CDR1 SGHAT and CDR2 FQNNGV. CDR3 bases: TGTGCCAGCAGCCCGGACAGAAGCAATCAGCCCCAGCATTTT. This translates into CASSPDRSNQPQHF.

The V call is TRBV5-1, the J call TRBJ2-7; D not certain. V lost 4 bases, J lost 2 bases, and 13 bases lay in between. The CDR3 totals 14 residues. Per the germline V gene, CDR1 is SGHRS and CDR2 is YFSETQ. The CDR3 sequence: CASSPLGLAYEQYF. The DNA of the CDR3 is TGCGCCAGCAGCCCCCTGGGCCTCGCCTACGAGCAGTACTTC. Variable domain in full (rest from reference TRBV5-1 and TRBJ2-7): KAGVTQTPRYLIKTRGQQVTLSCSPISGHRSVSWYQQTPGQGLQFLFEYFSETQRNKGNFPGRFSGRQFSNSRSEMNVSTLELGDSALYLCASSPLGLAYEQYFGPGTRLTVT.

The rearrangement links TRBV2 to TRBJ2-5; 7 bases align to TRBD1. CDR3 size: 13 residues. Germline V gene data show CDR1 as SNHLY and CDR2 as FYNNEI. The J segment lost 2 bases and the V segment lost 7 bases, leaving 4 bases of the junction unmatched. CDR3 coding DNA: TGTGCCAGCACGAGACAGGGACAAGAGACCCAGTACTTC. Translating it yields CASTRQGQETQYF. The variable domain in full, with the rest retrieved from reference TRBV2 and TRBJ2-5, is EPEVTQTPSHQVTQMGQEVILRCVPISNHLYFYWYRQILGQKVEFLVSFYNNEISEKSEIFDDQFSVERPDGSNFTLKIRSTKLEDSAMYFCASTRQGQETQYFGPGTRLLVL.